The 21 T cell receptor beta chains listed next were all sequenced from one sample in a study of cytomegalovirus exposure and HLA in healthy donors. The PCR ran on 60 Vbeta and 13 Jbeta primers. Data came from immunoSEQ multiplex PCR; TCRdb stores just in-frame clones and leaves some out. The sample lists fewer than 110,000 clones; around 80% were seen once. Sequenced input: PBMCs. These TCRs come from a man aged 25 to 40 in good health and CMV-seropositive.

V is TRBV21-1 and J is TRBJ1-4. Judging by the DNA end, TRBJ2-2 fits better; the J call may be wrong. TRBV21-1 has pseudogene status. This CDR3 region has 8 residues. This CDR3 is CASGELFF. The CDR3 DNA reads TGTGCCAGCGGGGAGCTGTTTTTT.

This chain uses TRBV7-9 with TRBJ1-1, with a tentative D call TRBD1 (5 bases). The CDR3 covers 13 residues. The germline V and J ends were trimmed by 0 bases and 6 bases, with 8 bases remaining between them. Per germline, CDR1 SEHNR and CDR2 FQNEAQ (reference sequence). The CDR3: CASSLAGRAEAFF. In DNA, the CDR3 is TGTGCCAGCAGCTTAGCGGGGCGCGCTGAAGCTTTCTTT.

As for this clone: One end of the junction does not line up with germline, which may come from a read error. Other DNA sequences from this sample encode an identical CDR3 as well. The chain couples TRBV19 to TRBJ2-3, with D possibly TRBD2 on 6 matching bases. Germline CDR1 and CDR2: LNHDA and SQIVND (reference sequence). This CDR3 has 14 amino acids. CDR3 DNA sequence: TGCGCCAGTAATGGGACTTTCTACACAGATACGCAGTATTTT. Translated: CASNGTFYTDTQYF.

The CDR3 loop is CACQGQGRTGELFF. The CDR3 nucleotides read TGTGCCTGCCAAGGACAGGGACGTACCGGGGAGCTGTTTTTT. The chain is built from TRBV30 and TRBJ2-2, with TRBD1 identical over 8 bases. Per germline, CDR1 GTSNPN and CDR2 SVGIG (reference sequence). The CDR3 extends over 14 amino acids. The V gene end was trimmed by 6 bases and the J gene end by 5 bases; junction bases not matched to a gene: 8.

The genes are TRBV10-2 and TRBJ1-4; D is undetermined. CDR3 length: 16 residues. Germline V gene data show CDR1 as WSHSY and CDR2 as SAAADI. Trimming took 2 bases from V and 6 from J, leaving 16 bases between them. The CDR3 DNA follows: TGCGCCAGCAGTGAGCCCAGGAGGGCCTTTGATGAAAAACTGTTTTTT. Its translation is CASSEPRRAFDEKLFF.

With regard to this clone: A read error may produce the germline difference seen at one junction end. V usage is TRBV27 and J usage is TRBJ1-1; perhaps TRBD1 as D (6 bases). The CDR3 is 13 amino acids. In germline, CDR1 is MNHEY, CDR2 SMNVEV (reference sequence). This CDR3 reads CASRRLPTGSGIF. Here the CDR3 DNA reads TGTGCCAGCAGGCGATTACCCACAGGGAGCGGGATCTTT.

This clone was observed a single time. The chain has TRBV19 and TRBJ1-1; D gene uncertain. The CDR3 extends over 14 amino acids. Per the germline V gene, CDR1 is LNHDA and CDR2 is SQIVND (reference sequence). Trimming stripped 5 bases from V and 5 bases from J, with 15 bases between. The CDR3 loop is CASSPPGSRTEAFF. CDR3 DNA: TGTGCCAGTAGTCCCCCGGGGTCACGGACTGAAGCTTTCTTT.

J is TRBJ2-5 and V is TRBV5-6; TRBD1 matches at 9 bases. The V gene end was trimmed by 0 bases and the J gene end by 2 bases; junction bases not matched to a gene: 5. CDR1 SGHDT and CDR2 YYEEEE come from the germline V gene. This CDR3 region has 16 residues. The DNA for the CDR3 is TGTGCCAGCAGCTTGGTACCGGGACAGGGACAAGAGACCCAGTACTTC. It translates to CASSLVPGQGQETQYF.

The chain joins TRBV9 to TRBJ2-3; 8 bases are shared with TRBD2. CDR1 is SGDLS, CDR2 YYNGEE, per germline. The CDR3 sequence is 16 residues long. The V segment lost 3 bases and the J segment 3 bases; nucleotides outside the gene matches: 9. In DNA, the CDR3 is TGTGCCAGCAGCGCCCGGGGGGGGGACGGGACAGATACGCAGTATTTT. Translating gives CASSARGGDGTDTQYF.

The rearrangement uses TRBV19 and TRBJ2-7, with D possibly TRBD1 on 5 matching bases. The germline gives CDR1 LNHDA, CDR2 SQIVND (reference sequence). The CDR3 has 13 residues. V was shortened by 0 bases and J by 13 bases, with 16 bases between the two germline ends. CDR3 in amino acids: CASSIDRDSRIYF. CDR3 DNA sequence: TGTGCCAGTAGTATAGATCGAGACAGCAGGATTTACTTC.

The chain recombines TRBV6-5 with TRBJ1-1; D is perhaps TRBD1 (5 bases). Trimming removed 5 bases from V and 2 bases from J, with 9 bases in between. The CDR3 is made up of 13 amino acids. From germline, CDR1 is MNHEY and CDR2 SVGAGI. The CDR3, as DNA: TGTGCCAGCAGTACACAGGAAAACACTGAAGCTTTCTTT. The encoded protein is CASSTQENTEAFF.

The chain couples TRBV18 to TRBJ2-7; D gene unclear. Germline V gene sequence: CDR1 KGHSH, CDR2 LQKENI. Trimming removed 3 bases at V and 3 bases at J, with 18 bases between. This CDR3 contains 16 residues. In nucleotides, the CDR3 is TGTGCCAGCTCACCGAATCCCCGCGGCGACCTCTACGAGCAGTACTTC. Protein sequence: CASSPNPRGDLYEQYF.

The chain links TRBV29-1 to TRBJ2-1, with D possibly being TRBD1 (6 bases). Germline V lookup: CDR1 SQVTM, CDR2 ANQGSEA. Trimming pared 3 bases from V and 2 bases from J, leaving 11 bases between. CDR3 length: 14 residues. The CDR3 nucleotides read TGCAGCGTTGACTCAGGGGCTACCTACAATGAGCAGTTCTTC. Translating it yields CSVDSGATYNEQFF.

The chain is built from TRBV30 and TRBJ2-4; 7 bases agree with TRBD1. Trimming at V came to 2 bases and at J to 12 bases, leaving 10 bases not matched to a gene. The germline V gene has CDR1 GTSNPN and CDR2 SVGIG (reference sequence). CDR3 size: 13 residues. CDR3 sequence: CAWSRDSRDSQYF. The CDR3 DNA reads TGTGCCTGGAGTCGCGATAGCAGGGACAGTCAGTACTTC.

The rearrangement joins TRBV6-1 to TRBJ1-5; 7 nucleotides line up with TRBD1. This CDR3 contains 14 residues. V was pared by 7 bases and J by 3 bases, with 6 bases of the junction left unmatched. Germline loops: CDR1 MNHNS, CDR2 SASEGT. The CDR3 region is CASIVQGNNQPQHF. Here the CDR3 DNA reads TGTGCCAGCATAGTACAGGGGAACAATCAGCCCCAGCATTTT.

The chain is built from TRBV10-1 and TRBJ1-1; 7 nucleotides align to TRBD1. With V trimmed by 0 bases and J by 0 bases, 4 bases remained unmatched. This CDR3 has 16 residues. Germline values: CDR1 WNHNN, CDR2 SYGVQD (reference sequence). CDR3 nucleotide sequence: TGCGCCAGCAGTGAGTCGGGACAGCTCATGAACACTGAAGCTTTCTTT. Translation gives CASSESGQLMNTEAFF.

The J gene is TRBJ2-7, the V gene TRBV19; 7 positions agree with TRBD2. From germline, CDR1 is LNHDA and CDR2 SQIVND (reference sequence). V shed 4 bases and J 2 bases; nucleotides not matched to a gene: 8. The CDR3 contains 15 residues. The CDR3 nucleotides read TGTGCCAGTAGTACACCTAGCGGAGGTGCCTACGAGCAGTACTTC. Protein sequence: CASSTPSGGAYEQYF.

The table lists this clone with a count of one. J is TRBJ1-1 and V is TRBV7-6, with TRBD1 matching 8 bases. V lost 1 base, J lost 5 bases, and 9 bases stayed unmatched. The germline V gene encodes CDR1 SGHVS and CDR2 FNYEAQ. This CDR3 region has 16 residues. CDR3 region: CASSLVPTGEGTEAFF. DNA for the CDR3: TGTGCCAGCAGCTTAGTCCCGACAGGGGAAGGAACTGAAGCTTTCTTT.

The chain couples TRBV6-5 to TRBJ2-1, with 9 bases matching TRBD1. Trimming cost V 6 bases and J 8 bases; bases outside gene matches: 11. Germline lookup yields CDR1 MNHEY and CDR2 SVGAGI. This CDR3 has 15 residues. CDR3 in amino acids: CASRATGGYQDEQFF. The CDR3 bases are TGTGCCAGCAGGGCCACAGGGGGCTACCAGGATGAGCAGTTCTTC.

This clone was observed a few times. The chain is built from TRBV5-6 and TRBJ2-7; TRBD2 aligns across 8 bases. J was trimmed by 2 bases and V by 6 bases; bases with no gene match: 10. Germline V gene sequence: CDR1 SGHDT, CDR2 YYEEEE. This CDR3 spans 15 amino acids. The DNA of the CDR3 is TGTGCCAGCACCCGCCGGACTAGCACAGCCTACGAGCAGTACTTC. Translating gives CASTRRTSTAYEQYF.

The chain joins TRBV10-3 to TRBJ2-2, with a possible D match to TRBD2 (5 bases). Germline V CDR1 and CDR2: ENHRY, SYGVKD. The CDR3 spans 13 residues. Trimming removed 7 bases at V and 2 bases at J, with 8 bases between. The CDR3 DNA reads TGTGCCATCAAGGAGGTTAACACCGGGGAGCTGTTTTTT. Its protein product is CAIKEVNTGELFF.